Included here is one TCR beta chain sequence, with context. Profiled with immunoSEQ multiplex PCR; TCRdb holds only in-frame clones, not every one. Here the sample spans a few hundred thousand clones, about 90% being singletons. The CDR3 loop spans 16 amino acids. V was pared by 4 bases and J by 4 bases, with 6 bases of the junction left unmatched. The germline V gene has CDR1 KGHDR and CDR2 SFDVKD. These data come from a study of blood T cell repertoires in COVID-19. Background on the study: Samples representing acute and convalescent COVID-19 were sourced from the United States, Italy and Spain. T cells, B-cell-depleted T cells, or PBMCs supplied cDNA or gDNA.

The sequenced sample was peripheral blood. This clonotype was obtained from a woman aged 45-65 years with acute or convalescent COVID-19. The chain uses TRBV24-1 and TRBJ2-1; 10 bases are a match to TRBD2. Here the CDR3 reads CATSEIAGGSYNEQFF. For the CDR3, the DNA is TGTGCCACCAGTGAAATAGCGGGAGGATCATACAATGAGCAGTTCTTC.